This T cell receptor (beta chain) was sequenced in a study of Graves' ophthalmopathy and Graves' hyperthyroidism. Study at large: Peripheral blood was gathered at first diagnosis, ahead of any treatment whatsoever.

Many counts were recorded for this clonotype. The antigen is not known. Amplification of TCR beta CDR3 regions used RNA transcripts. First-round RT-PCR relied on HTBI primers, and a second-round multiplex PCR came next. TCRdb fed the multiplex PCR reads into MiXCR, producing one record per CDR3 protein. Seen here are 600,000 to 650,000 distinct CDR3 sequences, about a fifth observed once, and the top ten hold roughly 6.9%. Study-wide findings and caveats: Between ophthalmopathy and stable hyperthyroidism, a 13-signature model drew a separation with 87.88% sensitivity and less than 83% specificity.

The germline CDR1 and CDR2 sequences are MNHEY and SVGEGT. V dropped 8 bases and J dropped 0 bases, with 22 bases sitting between them. The CDR3 is made up of 17 amino acids. The evidence that diagnosis relied on was clinical symptoms, serum thyroxine, TRAb, thyroid ultrasound and orbital computed tomography. PBMCs originated in around 11 ml of fresh peripheral blood. The rearrangement links TRBV6-2 or TRBV6-3 to TRBJ1-2; no reliable D call. This receptor was taken from a woman in her late teens or twenties with stable Graves' hyperthyroidism. Some clones in this sample may be carry-over from other donors' samples. Sequenced sample: peripheral blood. CDR3: CASLRERTLSANYGYTF. The CDR3 DNA reads TGTGCCAGCCTAAGGGAACGAACACTAAGCGCTAACTATGGCTACACCTTC.